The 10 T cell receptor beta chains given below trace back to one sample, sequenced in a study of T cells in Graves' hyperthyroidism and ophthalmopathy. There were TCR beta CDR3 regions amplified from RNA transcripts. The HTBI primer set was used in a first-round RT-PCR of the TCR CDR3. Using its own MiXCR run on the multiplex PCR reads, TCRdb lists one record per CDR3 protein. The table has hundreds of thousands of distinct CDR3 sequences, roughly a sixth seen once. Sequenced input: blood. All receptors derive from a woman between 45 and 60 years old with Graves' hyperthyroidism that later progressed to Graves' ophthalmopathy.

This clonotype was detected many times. The CDR3 spells CASDSYMNTEAFF. In nucleotides, the CDR3 is TGTGCCAGCGACAGTTACATGAACACTGAAGCTTTCTTT. The J gene is TRBJ1-1, the V gene TRBV6-1; D might be TRBD1 (5 bases). The CDR3 sequence is 13 residues long. Germline CDR1 and CDR2: MNHNS and SASEGT. V was cut by 8 bases and J by 0 bases, with 10 bases left in between.

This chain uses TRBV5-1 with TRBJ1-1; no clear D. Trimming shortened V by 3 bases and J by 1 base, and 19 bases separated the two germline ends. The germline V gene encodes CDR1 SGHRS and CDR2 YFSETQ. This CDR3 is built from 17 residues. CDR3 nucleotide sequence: TGCGCCAGCAGCTGGAGATCGACCCCCCCTGCGAACACTGAAGCTTTCTTT. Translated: CASSWRSTPPANTEAFF.

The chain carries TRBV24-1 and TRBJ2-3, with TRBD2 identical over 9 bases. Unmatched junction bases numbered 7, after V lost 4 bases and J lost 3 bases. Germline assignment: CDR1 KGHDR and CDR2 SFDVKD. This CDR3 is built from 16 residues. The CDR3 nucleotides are TGTGCCACCAGTGAGCGTATAGCGGGGGCGACAGATACGCAGTATTTT. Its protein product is CATSERIAGATDTQYF.

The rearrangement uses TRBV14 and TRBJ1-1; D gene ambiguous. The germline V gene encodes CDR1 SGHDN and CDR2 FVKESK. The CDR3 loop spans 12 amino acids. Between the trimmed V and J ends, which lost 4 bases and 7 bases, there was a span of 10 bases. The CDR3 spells CASSLWGNEAFF. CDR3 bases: TGTGCCAGCAGCCTCTGGGGAAATGAAGCTTTCTTT.

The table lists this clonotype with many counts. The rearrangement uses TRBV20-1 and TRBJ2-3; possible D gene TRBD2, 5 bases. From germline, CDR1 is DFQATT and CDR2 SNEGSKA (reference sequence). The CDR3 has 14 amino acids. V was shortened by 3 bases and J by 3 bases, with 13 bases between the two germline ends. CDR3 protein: CSASSGRMTDTQYF. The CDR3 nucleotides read TGCAGTGCTAGTTCGGGGAGAATGACAGATACGCAGTATTTT.

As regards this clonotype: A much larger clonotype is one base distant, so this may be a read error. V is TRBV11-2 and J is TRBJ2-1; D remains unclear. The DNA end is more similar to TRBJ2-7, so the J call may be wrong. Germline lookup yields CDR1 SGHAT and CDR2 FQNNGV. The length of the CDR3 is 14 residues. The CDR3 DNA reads TGTGCCAGCAGCTCTCTAAGCTCCTACAATGAGCAGTACTTC. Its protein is CASSSLSSYNEQYF.

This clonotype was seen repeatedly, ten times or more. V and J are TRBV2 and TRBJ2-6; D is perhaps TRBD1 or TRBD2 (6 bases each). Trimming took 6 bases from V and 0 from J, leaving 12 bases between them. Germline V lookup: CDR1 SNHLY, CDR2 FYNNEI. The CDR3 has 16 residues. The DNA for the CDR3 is TGTGCCAGCAGAGGGGGGCGGGCCTCTGGGGCCAACGTCCTGACTTTC. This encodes CASRGGRASGANVLTF.

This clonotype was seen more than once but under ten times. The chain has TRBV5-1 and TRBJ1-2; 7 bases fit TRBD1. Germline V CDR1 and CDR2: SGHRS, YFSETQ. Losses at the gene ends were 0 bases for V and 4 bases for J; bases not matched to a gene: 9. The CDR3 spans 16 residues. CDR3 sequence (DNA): TGCGCCAGCAGCTTGGGGACAGGTCCCGGGGGCTATGGCTACACCTTC. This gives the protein CASSLGTGPGGYGYTF.

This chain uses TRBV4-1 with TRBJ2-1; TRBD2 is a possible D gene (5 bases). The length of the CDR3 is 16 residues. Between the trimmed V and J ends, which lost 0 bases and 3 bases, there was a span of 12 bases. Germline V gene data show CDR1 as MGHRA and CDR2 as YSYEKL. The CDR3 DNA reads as TGCGCCAGCAGCCAAGATTCGCGGGTGGGCTACAATGAGCAGTTCTTC. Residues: CASSQDSRVGYNEQFF.

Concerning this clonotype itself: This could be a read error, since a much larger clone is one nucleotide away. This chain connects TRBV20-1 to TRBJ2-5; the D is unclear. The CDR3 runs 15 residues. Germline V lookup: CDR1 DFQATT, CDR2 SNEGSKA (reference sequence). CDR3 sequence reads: CSANPFSAHQETQHF. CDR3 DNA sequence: TGCAGTGCTAACCCTTTTTCGGCTCACCAAGAGACCCAGCACTTC.